The T cell receptor (beta chain) described here comes from a study of T cell repertoires in ileal Crohn's disease. Study-wide context: The M6 sample came from neoterminal ileum during colonoscopy after surgery.

Germline-derived CDR1 and CDR2 are LGHNA and YNFKEQ. V trimming: 7 bases; J trimming: 2 bases; junction bases outside the gene matches: 7. The CDR3 sequence is 15 residues long. The time point denotes: neoterminal ileum biopsy at postoperative endoscopy, about 6 months after surgery. This table comes from immunoSEQ multiplex PCR, and its TCRdb copy is limited to in-frame clones, with some not included. The sample consists of roughly 62,000 clones, approximately 91% of them appearing once. This clonotype originated in an adult with Crohn's disease. Sequencing was performed on ileal tissue. This rearrangement joins TRBV4-2 to TRBJ2-1; 8 bases are a match to TRBD1. The DNA for the CDR3 is TGTGCCAGCACCCCGGGACAGGAGACCTACAATGAGCAGTTCTTC. Translation: CASTPGQETYNEQFF.